This T cell receptor (beta chain) was recovered during a study of cytomegalovirus exposure and HLA in healthy donors. Study context: Early release data held tens of millions of unique TCRs from HLA-typed donors.

Primers for the PCR totalled 60 Vbeta and 13 Jbeta. TCRdb keeps only in-frame clones here, not all; method: immunoSEQ multiplex PCR. The repertoire consists of about 100,000 clones, with about 80% occurring once and the leading ten covering roughly 5%. There are 15 residues in the CDR3. V was clipped by 3 bases and J by 5 bases, with 13 bases between them. Germline V gene sequence: CDR1 SGHTA, CDR2 FQGNSA. The genes are TRBV7-2 and TRBJ2-2; maybe TRBD2 (6 bases). The specimen was PBMCs. The receptor's source is a female donor in good health and CMV-seropositive. CDR3 sequence reads: CASSLGTGATGELFF. As DNA, the CDR3 is TGTGCCAGCAGCTTGGGGACTGGAGCGACCGGGGAGCTGTTTTTT. The variable domain in full, completed from reference TRBV7-2 and TRBJ2-2, reads GAGVSQSPSNKVTEKGKDVELRCDPISGHTALYWYRQSLGQGLEFLIYFQGNSAPDKSGLPSDRFSAERTGGSVSTLTIQRTQQEDSAVYLCASSLGTGATGELFFGEGSRLTVL.